These 18 T cell receptor beta chains share one sample of origin, sequenced in a study of cytotoxic CD8 clonotypes in ibrutinib-treated CLL (dated by TCRdb to 2020 to 2023). The library was produced with the immunoSEQ multiplex PCR assay. Drawn from immuneACCESS, this table holds only the in-frame rearrangements with V and J called that TCRdb kept. Clones are partly lost; checked studies trace under half to an unresolved V gene and leave the rest unexplained. Recorded for this sample are roughly 300,000 clones; 76% of them occurred a single time. Around 6% of the sample goes to the ten largest clones. According to the study, the label for this sample's time point signals: progressive disease on ibrutinib. Here the sequenced sample was PBMCs, taken at disease progression, from a patient treated with ibrutinib. The receptors derive from a human donor with chronic lymphocytic leukemia.

J is TRBJ1-5 and V is TRBV19, with TRBD1 matching over 7 bases. Germline V gives CDR1 LNHDA, CDR2 SQIVND (reference sequence). Germline trimming cut 5 bases from V and 0 bases from J; bases unmatched to any gene: 19. The CDR3 contains 20 residues. CDR3 sequence reads: CASSRPGQFIDVVSNQPQHF. CDR3 DNA sequence: TGTGCCAGTAGTCGACCGGGACAGTTTATCGACGTGGTTAGCAATCAGCCCCAGCATTTT.

This clone was counted ten times or more. The chain couples TRBV7-2 to TRBJ1-5, with no clear D. In germline, CDR1 is SGHTA, CDR2 FQGNSA. Deletions cut 4 bases from V and 4 bases from J, with 11 bases between. This CDR3 has 14 amino acids. The CDR3 region is CASSSASANQPQHF. CDR3 bases: TGTGCCAGCAGCTCCGCATCGGCAAATCAGCCCCAGCATTTT. Filled out from reference TRBV7-2 and TRBJ1-5, the complete variable domain reads GAGVSQSPSNKVTEKGKDVELRCDPISGHTALYWYRQSLGQGLEFLIYFQGNSAPDKSGLPSDRFSAERTGGSVSTLTIQRTQQEDSAVYLCASSSASANQPQHFGDGTRLSIL.

This clone has just one count. V gene TRBV4-1 combines with J gene TRBJ2-7; TRBD1 agrees at 7 bases. V shed 1 base and J 2 bases; nucleotides not matched to a gene: 5. Germline assignment: CDR1 MGHRA and CDR2 YSYEKL. The CDR3 length is 15 residues. The CDR3 DNA is TGCGCCAGCAGCCAAGGAACAGGGGTTCCCTACGAGCAGTACTTC. This sequence encodes CASSQGTGVPYEQYF.

The V gene is TRBV6-4, the J gene TRBJ2-3; a weak D match, TRBD2 (6 bases). The CDR3 has 14 residues. V shed 3 bases and J shed 1 base, with 8 bases lying between them. Germline lookup yields CDR1 MRHNA and CDR2 SNTAGT. CDR3 residues: CASSDRGGTDTQYF. CDR3 coding DNA: TGTGCCAGCAGTGATCGCGGGGGCACAGATACGCAGTATTTT.

This clone was picked up one time. The J gene is TRBJ2-2, the V gene TRBV5-4; the match to TRBD1 covers 8 bases. The CDR3 runs to 15 residues. Germline-derived CDR1 and CDR2 are SGHNT and YYREEE (reference sequence). The V gene end was trimmed by 4 bases and the J gene end by 1 base; junction bases not matched to a gene: 3. The CDR3 region is CASSPDRGNTGELFF. In DNA form, the CDR3 reads TGTGCCAGCAGCCCTGACAGGGGGAACACCGGGGAGCTGTTTTTT.

V is TRBV29-1 and J is TRBJ2-7; weak D call: TRBD1 (6 bases). V was pared by 4 bases and J by 1 base, with 20 bases between. In germline, CDR1 is SQVTM, CDR2 ANQGSEA. The CDR3 has 16 amino acids. The CDR3 sequence is CSVAHEPGHKSYEQYF. The DNA for the CDR3 is TGCAGCGTTGCTCATGAACCGGGACACAAATCCTACGAGCAGTACTTC.

The rearrangement uses TRBV6-1 and TRBJ1-1; D gene unclear. CDR3 length: 13 residues. Trimming pared 6 bases from V and 1 base from J, leaving 9 bases between. Germline V gives CDR1 MNHNS, CDR2 SASEGT. CDR3 in DNA: TGTGCCAGCAGCATACAGAGGAACACTGAAGCTTTCTTT. Translation gives CASSIQRNTEAFF.

V is TRBV18 and J is TRBJ2-1; 12 nucleotides match TRBD2. CDR3 size: 15 residues. Trimming took 3 bases from V and 6 from J; bases not matched to a gene: 3. Per germline, CDR1 KGHSH and CDR2 LQKENI. DNA of the CDR3: TGTGCCAGCTCACCGGGACTAGCGGGCAGCAATGAGCAGTTCTTC. Its protein product is CASSPGLAGSNEQFF.

Only a few counts were recorded for this clone. The V call is TRBV7-9, the J call TRBJ2-5, with D tentatively TRBD2 (6 bases). The CDR3 contains 15 residues. Germline CDR1 reads SEHNR; CDR2 reads FQNEAQ (reference sequence). Trimming shortened V by 1 base and J by 4 bases, and 13 bases separated the two germline ends. The CDR3 nucleotides are TGTGCCAGCAGCTTAGGCGGGGTTGGAGCAGAGACCCAGTACTTC. This sequence encodes CASSLGGVGAETQYF.

This sequence joins TRBV28 and TRBJ1-6, with D possibly matching TRBD1 (6 bases). CDR1 is MDHEN, CDR2 SYDVKM, per germline. The CDR3 length is 14 residues. V was trimmed by 7 bases and J by 9 bases, leaving 16 bases between them. The CDR3 loop is CASTLGGHSSPLHF. CDR3 coding DNA: TGTGCCAGCACCCTAGGGGGGCACAGTTCACCCCTCCACTTT. The whole variable domain, remainder taken from reference TRBV28 and TRBJ1-6, is DVKVTQSSRYLVKRTGEKVFLECVQDMDHENMFWYRQDPGLGLRLIYFSYDVKMKEKGDIPEGYSVSREKKERFSLILESASTNQTSMYLCASTLGGHSSPLHFGNGTRLTVT.

In this sample, this clone turned up a few times. This sequence joins TRBV10-3 and TRBJ1-6; no reliable D call. The CDR3 totals 11 residues. V was shortened by 8 bases and J by 5 bases, with 4 bases between the two germline ends. In germline, CDR1 is ENHRY, CDR2 SYGVKD. The chain's CDR3 is CAIYDNSPLHF. The CDR3 nucleotides read TGTGCCATCTACGATAATTCACCCCTCCACTTT.

V gene TRBV6-6 combines with J gene TRBJ2-7, with TRBD2 as a possible D gene (5 bases). Germline V CDR1 and CDR2: MNHNY, SVGAGI (reference sequence). V shed 0 bases and J shed 2 bases, with 11 bases lying between them. This CDR3 is 15 amino acids long. As DNA, the CDR3 is TGTGCCAGCAGTTACTCGTCCCTAGCCGCCTACGAGCAGTACTTC. The encoded protein is CASSYSSLAAYEQYF.

The table lists this clone with a count of one. V usage is TRBV11-2 and J usage is TRBJ2-5; D is possibly TRBD1 (5 bases). Germline lookup yields CDR1 SGHAT and CDR2 FQNNGV. V was cut by 1 base and J by 5 bases, with 14 bases left in between. The CDR3 has 15 residues. CDR3 region: CASSLVGHATETQYF. CDR3 DNA: TGTGCCAGCAGCTTAGTCGGACATGCGACGGAGACCCAGTACTTC.

J is TRBJ1-5 and V is TRBV4-1; maybe TRBD1 (6 bases). Germline V gene lookup returns CDR1 MGHRA and CDR2 YSYEKL. This CDR3 is 17 amino acids long. V was cut by 0 bases and J by 4 bases, with 16 bases left in between. The DNA for the CDR3 is TGCGCCAGCAGCCAAGAGGTGATGGGACACCGAAATCAGCCCCAGCATTTT. This codes for CASSQEVMGHRNQPQHF.

J is TRBJ2-7 and V is TRBV7-2; D uncertain. The CDR3 length is 12 residues. Trimming cost V 2 bases and J 6 bases, with 8 bases left between them. Germline CDR1 reads SGHTA; CDR2 reads FQGNSA. CDR3 DNA sequence: TGTGCCAGCAGCTTAAGTGGGGTCGAGCAGTACTTC. Translating gives CASSLSGVEQYF.

The rearrangement links TRBV4-1 to TRBJ2-7; D is ambiguous. In germline, CDR1 is MGHRA, CDR2 YSYEKL. The V and J ends lost 2 bases and 4 bases respectively, with 3 bases between them. The CDR3 is made up of 11 amino acids. The CDR3 loop reads CASSQRYEQYF. CDR3 DNA sequence: TGCGCCAGCAGCCAACGATACGAGCAGTACTTC.

The rearrangement links TRBV11-2 to TRBJ1-6; no definite D call. V was pared by 7 bases and J by 10 bases, with 14 bases between. The CDR3 runs 13 residues. Germline V gives CDR1 SGHAT, CDR2 FQNNGV. This CDR3 reads CASTPGRHSPLHF. CDR3 nucleotides: TGTGCCAGCACCCCCGGCCGGCACTCACCCCTCCACTTT. The full variable domain, its missing parts supplied by reference TRBV11-2 and TRBJ1-6, is EAGVAQSPRYKIIEKRQSVAFWCNPISGHATLYWYQQILGQGPKLLIQFQNNGVVDDSQLPKDRFSAERLKGVDSTLKIQPAKLEDSAVYLCASTPGRHSPLHFGNGTRLTVT.

The CDR3, as DNA: TGTGCCAGCAGCACGACGACTAGCCGACCCGAGACCCAGTACTTC. Translating gives CASSTTTSRPETQYF. This chain connects TRBV11-2 to TRBJ2-5; 7 bases align to TRBD2. The V segment lost 5 bases and the J segment 5 bases; nucleotides outside the gene matches: 11. This CDR3 spans 15 amino acids. Germline V gene data show CDR1 as SGHAT and CDR2 as FQNNGV.